This TCR beta chain is from a study of T cell responses to AZD1222 COVID-19 vaccine. Across the study: Second-dose groups at about 4 or about 12 weeks were pooled. The study, taken as a whole, reports: Breadth and depth of Spike-specific TCRs rose after two AZD1222 doses. Only after the peak T cell response were repertoires sampled. Close to half of spike-specific TCRs reportedly recognize unmutated variant regions.

J lost 0 bases, V lost 5 bases, and 8 bases had no gene match. CDR3 length equals 18 residues. The germline V gene encodes CDR1 LNHDA and CDR2 SQIVND (reference sequence). As to this clone: Its specificity is not known.

Sequencing was performed with immunoSEQ multiplex PCR; in TCRdb, only in-frame clones are kept and a portion is missing. The sample has under 200,000 clones; just over 90% are singletons. The source of this sequence is an adult in good health. The rearrangement joins TRBV19 to TRBJ2-6; the match to TRBD1 covers 9 bases. Material: peripheral blood, obtained on day 0 of AZD1222 vaccination. CDR3 in amino acids: CASSPLGQGNSGANVLTF. For the CDR3, the DNA is TGTGCCAGTAGTCCATTAGGACAGGGGAACTCTGGGGCCAACGTCCTGACTTTC.